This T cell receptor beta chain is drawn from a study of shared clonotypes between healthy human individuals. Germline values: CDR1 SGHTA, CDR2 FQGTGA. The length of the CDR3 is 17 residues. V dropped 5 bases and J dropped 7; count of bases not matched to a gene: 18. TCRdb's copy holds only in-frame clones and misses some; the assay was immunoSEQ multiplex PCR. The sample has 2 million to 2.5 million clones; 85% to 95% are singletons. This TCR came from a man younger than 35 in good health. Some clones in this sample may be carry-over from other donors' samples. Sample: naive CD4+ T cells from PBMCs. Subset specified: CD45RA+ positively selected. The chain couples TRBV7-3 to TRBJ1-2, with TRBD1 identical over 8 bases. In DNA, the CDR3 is TGTGCCAGCAGCCCATCGGTGTCAGGGGGCGAAAGGAGTGGCTACACCTTC. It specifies CASSPSVSGGERSGYTF.